The clone carrying this T cell receptor (beta chain) has only one observation. The data stem from a study of control samples from healthy donors and cancer patients. V lost 0 bases, J lost 3 bases, and 12 bases lay in between. The germline gives CDR1 MNHNY, CDR2 SVGAGI (reference sequence). The CDR3 has 15 residues. Clones were read by immunoSEQ multiplex PCR, and TCRdb kept only the in-frame ones, dropping some. The sample yields some 150,000 clones, over 90% seen once. The clonotype was recovered from a man aged 50 to 60 in good health. This chain uses TRBV6-6 with TRBJ2-7, with D possibly TRBD1 on 7 matching bases. Material for sequencing was blood. The CDR3 DNA follows: TGTGCCAGCAGTTACTCGGGCCAGGGGGGCTACGAGCAGTACTTC. Protein sequence: CASSYSGQGGYEQYF.